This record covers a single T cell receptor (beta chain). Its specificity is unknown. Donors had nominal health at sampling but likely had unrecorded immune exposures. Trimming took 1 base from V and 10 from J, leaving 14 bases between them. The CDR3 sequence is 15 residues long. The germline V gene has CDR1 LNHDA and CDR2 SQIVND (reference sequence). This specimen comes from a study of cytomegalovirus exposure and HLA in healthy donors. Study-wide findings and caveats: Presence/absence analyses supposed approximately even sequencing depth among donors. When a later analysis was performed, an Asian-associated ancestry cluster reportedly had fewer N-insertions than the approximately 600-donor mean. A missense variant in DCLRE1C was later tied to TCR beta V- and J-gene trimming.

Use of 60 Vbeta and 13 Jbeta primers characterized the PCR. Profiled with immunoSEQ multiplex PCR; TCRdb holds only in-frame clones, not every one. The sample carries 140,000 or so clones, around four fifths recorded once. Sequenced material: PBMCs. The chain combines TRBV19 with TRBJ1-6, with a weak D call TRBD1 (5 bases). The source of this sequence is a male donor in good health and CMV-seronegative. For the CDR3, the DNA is TGTGCCAGTAGTATAGGCCCGTTGAAGGGGTCACCCCTCCACTTT. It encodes CASSIGPLKGSPLHF.